This T cell receptor beta chain was observed in a study of shared clonotypes between healthy human individuals. Study-level information: Used for every donor were three CD4 naive, three CD4 memory, two CD8 naive and one CD8 memory plate. Study-level points and caveats: Clonotype sharing levels among donors were expected to vary with sequencing depth. Generally, naive subsets (rather than memory subsets) showed larger estimated richness.

A deep-level run was used for the assay. Profiled with immunoSEQ multiplex PCR; TCRdb holds only in-frame clones, not every one. This table has some 980,000 clones, around 80% appearing once. In germline, CDR1 is SGHNT, CDR2 YYREEE (reference sequence). Trimming took off 6 bases at V and 9 bases at J, with 27 bases between the two ends. CDR3 length equals 16 residues. This clone was observed at least ten times. Its antigen remains unknown. The gene calls are TRBV5-4 and TRBJ1-2, with a possible D match to TRBD1 (6 bases). This TCR was recovered from a man aged 18 to 29 in good health. The material sequenced was memory CD4+ T cells sorted from blood. Subset in this sample: CD45RA-negative fraction. The CDR3 DNA is TGTGCCAGCAAACAACGGGACAAAGATTCCCTTGGGAGCTACACCTTC. This sequence encodes CASKQRDKDSLGSYTF.